This T cell receptor (beta chain) was sequenced for a study of cytomegalovirus exposure and HLA in healthy donors (TCRdb year 2017). Describing the broader study: An earlier analysis of about 530 of the donors reported around 280 Gb of sequence data and 95 million to 130 million unique TCR beta sequences obtained from approximately 180 million T cells. Along with the approximately 700-subject first cohort, a separate validation cohort of over 90 different subjects was used. The number of typed donors differed by locus: about 620-640 for A, B, C, DRB1 and DQB1; 522 for DQA1; 606 for DPA1; and around 450 for DPB1. HLA typing included class I and class II loci at four-digit resolution. An early release covering roughly 640 HLA-typed donors comprised 250 to 350 gigabases of sequencing data and 85 million or so unique TCR sequences. The aim of the study was to test whether cataloging public T cell receptors could identify signatures of past pathogen exposure. The genetic ancestry cluster associated with self-reported Caucasian donors included around four fifths of the approximately 410 genotyped donors. To decide whether each TCR beta V gene segment behaved as functional or pseudogenic, an earlier analysis of some 570 of the donors relied on high-throughput TCR beta sequencing. A later analysis re-analyzed previously published TCR beta repertoires from about 730 donors and added high-resolution HLA genotyping to study TCR occurrence patterns. In a later genetic analysis, genome-wide SNP genotypes for about three fifths of the 666 donors were used, and that subset was treated as a discovery cohort. Several DR-DQ haplotypes were handled as single units for association and clustering because linkage in the cohort was strong. To predict cytomegalovirus infection status, the study brought together high-throughput TCR immunosequencing, statistical association of individual TCRs with disease status, and machine learning. The T cell repertoires of roughly 660 subjects were profiled by immunosequencing and related to cytomegalovirus serostatus. Every discovery cohort repertoire had been produced on one sequencing platform. The later analysis used no new phenotypic data to find candidate immune exposures, relying instead on TCR beta sequences and their occurrence across donors. Alongside the repertoire data, information on donor age, sex, ethnicity and CMV serostatus was compiled. Across 300 to 400 genotyped donors of the cohort, an average of roughly 250,000 unique TCR beta nucleotide sequences per donor were sequenced, and approximately 19% of those sequences were non-productive. Overall study outcomes, separate from this receptor: In a later analysis, most CMV-associated TCR beta chains were found to appear HLA-restricted, with HLA associations seemingly driven largely by CMV exposure. Strong co-occurrence of HLA alleles, especially DR and DQ, made assigning TCR associations to individual alleles difficult. In a later analysis, HLA-associated TCR beta chains were found to be more clonally expanded and to have lower generation probabilities than equally common non-associated chains. In this cohort, only TCR beta chains were sequenced, and detectable features were limited by the absence of alpha or paired-chain data. Because counts were too low, around 17 rarely observed V segments, including chromosome 9 orphons, were left out of the earlier analysis of some 600 of the donors. Linkage disequilibrium might explain the correlated functional status among segregating V segments, but an unknown experimental factor could not be ruled out. A further reported finding was that TCR beta sequences accurately predicted the HLA-A and HLA-B alleles for most subjects in the first cohort. HLA typing was unavailable for some donors at each locus, so association tests used only the typed subset. V-gene and J-gene trimming of TCR beta chains was associated with a missense DCLRE1C variant in a later genetic analysis, and the association was replicated in an independent cohort. Roughly uniform sequencing depth across donors was assumed in presence/absence analyses, although this assumption may not hold. The study listed 164 TCR beta chains as associated with cytomegalovirus. In both the original and validation cohorts, the classifier was reported to diagnose cytomegalovirus status with high specificity and sensitivity. In vitro tests confirmed that three of the cytomegalovirus-associated TCR beta chains recognize cytomegalovirus antigens. Some IMGT-functional V segments, including TRBV6-2 and TRBV6-3, could not be distinguished by the 87-base-pair reads and were therefore excluded. A later analysis reported that several top co-occurrence clusters appeared linked to parvovirus B19, influenza, CMV and Epstein-Barr virus. CMV serostatus was the only immune exposure information available for the cohort. A group of highly shared sequence variants was considered likely to be a technical artifact of the sequencing pipeline. Most TCR sequences were observed very rarely across donors, whereas some public TCRs were present in many individuals. A later analysis found that TCR association rates varied across HLA loci, with DRB1 alleles showing the most associated TCRs and HLA-C alleles the fewest. In an earlier analysis of a few hundred of the donors, most TCR beta V segments were observed in productive rearrangements about 87% or about 30% of the time, broadly matching IMGT annotations. A later analysis associated around 16,000 TCR beta sequences with specific HLA alleles at a false discovery rate of 0.05. According to a later genetic analysis, donors in an Asian-associated ancestry cluster had fewer N-insertions in productive TCRs than the approximately 650-donor mean. According to the authors, the approach could potentially be generalized to other disease states and immunological phenotypes.

V trim: 5 bases; J trim: 1 base; unmatched bases: 7. Sequences LNHDA (CDR1) and SQIVND (CDR2) are obtained from the germline V gene (reference sequence). Including cysteine and phenylalanine, the CDR3 has 16 amino acids. The retained sequence is limited to the CDR3, 48 bases, with the frame set at the first base. The cohort was made up of roughly 670 healthy bone marrow donors. At the time of sampling, all cohort members were nominally healthy, though unrecorded immune exposures were likely present. CMV serostatus was recorded as positive for 289 and negative for about 55% of the roughly 670 cohort members, whereas no CMV serostatus was recorded for the donor in question. A peripheral blood sample was provided by each donor, and peripheral blood mononuclear cells were used for TCR beta sequencing. Genomic DNA was extracted from the blood cell samples with the Qiagen DNeasy Blood Extraction Kit. Remarks on this clone: The antigen it recognizes is unknown. No much larger clone is present one base from it, and per-base qualities are unavailable.

The library was prepared using the immunoSEQ multiplex PCR assay. A mixture of 60 forward primers for TCR Vbeta segments and 13 reverse primers for TCR Jbeta segments was used in the multiplex PCR. The CDR3 region of rearranged TCR beta genes was amplified from genomic DNA with a multiplex PCR assay. On the Illumina HiSeq System, the amplified TCR beta libraries were sequenced as 87-base-pair reads. The original methods were these. Across the 666 repertoires, a later analysis counted roughly 84 million unique TCR beta chains, roughly 11 million of which were shared by at least two donors. To remove PCR and sequencing errors, raw reads were error-corrected and collapsed into unique sequences using a nearest-neighbor algorithm that merged closely related sequences. CDR3 sequences were aligned to IMGT reference sequences to assign V, D and J gene segments. For a sequence to be retained, at least a six-nucleotide match to both a V gene segment and a J gene segment was required. A rearrangement was called productive if the CDR3 had no stop codons and remained in frame with V and J, and every other rearrangement was called non-productive. Following IMGT convention, CDR3 was defined as the stretch from the second conserved V-encoded cysteine to the conserved J-encoded phenylalanine. Sequences without an unambiguous match to a single V gene segment were excluded from the earlier analysis of approximately 560 of the donors. In an earlier analysis of 500 to 750 of the donors, V segments were called functional above 56.7% productive rearrangements and were called segregating when the between-donor standard deviation exceeded 5%. A statistical classification framework was built for diagnosing cytomegalovirus status from the catalog of TCR beta chain sequences. V and J gene assignment, in a later analysis, came from comparing TCR nucleotide sequences with IMGT/GENE-DB human TR gene sequences. A later analysis assigned CDR3 sequences and most-parsimonious VDJ recombination scenarios with the TCRdist pipeline. In a later analysis, every TCR beta chain was defined by the combination of its CDR3 amino acid sequence and its V-gene family, and reads without a unique V-gene family were dropped. As a way to deal with suspected cross-contamination and a sequencing artifact, a later analysis dropped more than 500 nucleotide sequences that were highly shared and had low generation probability. In a later analysis, a clonal expansion index for each public chain was calculated from normalized within-repertoire ranks of inferred template counts. In a later analysis, generation probabilities were computed using a VDJ recombination model fitted to out-of-frame rearrangements, and the results were checked against IGoR. In a later analysis, hypergeometric tests were used to score TCR-TCR, TCR-HLA and TCR-CMV co-occurrence, with a repertoire-size bias correction applied to TCR pairs. A later analysis estimated false discovery rates by permuting HLA or CMV assignments 20 times. In a later analysis, co-occurring TCRs were grouped using DBSCAN, with TCRdist sequence similarity added in when clustering inside HLA-allele-positive subsets. Co-occurrence clustering excluded repertoires with fewer than 30,000 or more than 120,000 public chains, plus five with anomalous nucleotide sharing. TCRdb holds this immuneACCESS table with in-frame rearrangements only. Some clones are missing; in checked studies, unresolved V genes explain under half, and the rest has no known cause. The DNA gave D and trimming, while V, J and clone size come from that table. This sample is represented by 85,000 to 120,000 clones; around 57% of them were singletons. The leading ten clones occupy approximately 4.3% of the sample.

The sequenced sample consisted of PBMCs. The rearranged chain carries TRBV19 and TRBJ1-4, with 7 junctional bases fitting TRBD1. The TCR comes from a human donor in good health. The CDR3 amino acid sequence is: CASSPRRQGTNEKLFF. The DNA sequence reads TGTGCCAGTAGTCCGCGGAGACAGGGAACTAATGAAAAACTGTTTTTT.